This T cell receptor beta chain was retrieved from a study of T cells in Graves' hyperthyroidism and ophthalmopathy. Findings and limits, study-wide: Ophthalmopathy got predicted by the model a median about six months before its onset.

This clonotype was recorded many times. As yet, its antigen is unknown. Trimming at V came to 3 bases and at J to 6 bases, leaving 4 bases not matched to a gene. This CDR3 spans 15 amino acids. The germline CDR1 and CDR2 sequences are SGHKS and YYEKEE (reference sequence). The investigators amplified TCR beta CDR3 regions from RNA transcripts. In the first-round RT-PCR of the TCR CDR3, the HTBI primer set was used. TCRdb reprocessed the multiplex PCR reads via MiXCR and lists one record per CDR3 protein. Of roughly 630,000 distinct CDR3 sequences listed, about 15% are singletons. Sequencing was carried out using blood. The receptor was derived from a woman in her thirties with Graves' hyperthyroidism. The chain links TRBV5-5 to TRBJ2-1, with 12 bases fitting TRBD2. The CDR3 bases are TGTGCCAGCAGCTCCTCTAGCGGGAGGGCCAATGAGCAGTTCTTC. Its protein is CASSSSSGRANEQFF.